These 16 T cell receptor beta chains originate from one sample sequenced in a study of tumor-infiltrating lymphocytes in primary liver carcinoma. With a constant-region primer, TCR beta cDNA was made from about 0.55 ug of total RNA. It was through three nested multiplex PCR rounds of slightly modified ARM-PCR that TCR beta libraries arose. TRBV1-TRBV30 forward and Cbeta reverse primers drove the first two roughly 10-cycle rounds. TCRdb re-called the multiplex PCR reads through MiXCR, storing one row per CDR3 protein. Here the sample spans about 64,000 distinct CDR3 sequences, around 64% being singletons. Total RNA and DNA came together from approximately 20-30 mg of bulk tissue without cell sorting. The sequenced material came from liver tumor tissue from sampling region 4. As to subset: tumor region T4, right-lateral pole. These receptors were collected from a man aged 35 to 55 with primary liver carcinoma and hepatitis B virus infection.

To note about this clonotype: The junction departs from germline at one end; a sequencing error may be responsible. The chain uses TRBV11-2 and TRBJ2-1; D is unresolved. The CDR3 covers 16 residues. The germline V gene has CDR1 SGHAT and CDR2 FQNNGV. In DNA form, the CDR3 reads TGTACCAGCAGCTTAGATCCAGAGAGCTCCTACAATAAGCACTTCTTC. This sequence encodes CTSSLDPESSYNKHFF.

Ten or more counts support this clonotype. The DNA of the CDR3 is TGTGCCAGCAGTAGGGACAGGGGGCTTCGTGGCTACACCTTC. Residues: CASSRDRGLRGYTF. This rearrangement joins TRBV5-4 to TRBJ1-2; 12 bases line up with TRBD1. CDR1 SGHNT and CDR2 YYREEE come from the germline V gene (reference sequence). V lost 5 bases and J lost 7; bases outside the gene matches: 6. The CDR3 covers 14 residues.

With regard to this clonotype: An end of the junction differs from the germline gene, which may be a read error. V usage is TRBV5-8 and J usage is TRBJ2-4; 12 nucleotides line up with TRBD2. Germline V gives CDR1 SGHTS, CDR2 YDEGEE. The CDR3 is made up of 16 amino acids. CDR3 region: CTSSLGLAGPKNIQHF. The CDR3 coding sequence is TGTACCAGCAGCCTGGGACTAGCGGGCCCCAAAAACATTCAGCACTTC.

On this clonotype itself: One end of the junction is discordant with germline, which a read error may explain. CDR3 sequence reads: CASRSSDANTKAFF. DNA for the CDR3: TGTGCCAGCAGATCTTCCGATGCGAACACTAAAGCTTTCTTT. The chain links TRBV12-3 or TRBV12-4 to TRBJ1-1, with D hard to call. This CDR3 has 14 residues.

This clonotype was counted many times. The chain is built from TRBV4-2 and TRBJ2-7, with 7 positions matching TRBD1. The germline gives CDR1 LGHNA, CDR2 YNFKEQ. The V gene end was trimmed by 0 bases and the J gene end by 5 bases; junction bases not matched to a gene: 4. The CDR3 length is 14 residues. CDR3 bases: TGTGCCAGCAGCCAAGATCGAGGGGGCCACGAGCAGTACTTC. This translates into CASSQDRGGHEQYF.

The chain combines TRBV12-3 or TRBV12-4 with TRBJ2-3; D gene unclear. TRBJ1-5 explains the end of the DNA better; the J call may be wrong. The CDR3 is 11 residues long. Here the CDR3 reads CASSLHGAQHF. The CDR3 DNA follows: TGTGCCAGCAGTTTGCACGGTGCGCAGCATTTT.

Concerning this clonotype itself: Germline is not matched at one junction end, which may reflect a read error. The chain carries TRBV6-6 and TRBJ2-3; possible D gene TRBD2, 5 bases. This CDR3 contains 16 residues. Germline-derived CDR1 and CDR2 are MNHNY and SVGAGI (reference sequence). In nucleotides, the CDR3 is TGTGCCAGCAGTCCCATCGCGGGTGGAGCCATAGATACGCAATATTTT. It encodes CASSPIAGGAIDTQYF.

This clonotype turned up a few times. J is TRBJ1-2 and V is TRBV6-6; D gene unclear. Per the germline V gene, CDR1 is MNHNY and CDR2 is SVGAGI (reference sequence). CDR3 size: 13 residues. Between the trimmed V and J ends, which lost 9 bases and 3 bases, there was a span of 14 bases. The DNA of the CDR3 is TGTGCCAGTAAGGCATGGGTGGACTATGGCTACACCTTC. Protein: CASKAWVDYGYTF.

On this clonotype itself: The junction departs from germline at one end; a sequencing error may be responsible. The chain couples TRBV28 to TRBJ1-1; TRBD1 might be the D (5 bases). Germline V lookup: CDR1 MDHEN, CDR2 SYDVKM. The CDR3 extends over 15 amino acids. The chain's CDR3 is CASRTRQQGNTEAFF. CDR3 bases: TGTGCTAGCAGAACCAGACAGCAGGGGAACACTGAAGCTTTCTTT. The complete variable domain, with remaining parts taken from reference TRBV28 and TRBJ1-1, reads DVKVTQSSRYLVKRTGEKVFLECVQDMDHENMFWYRQDPGLGLRLIYFSYDVKMKEKGDIPEGYSVSREKKERFSLILESASTNQTSMYLCASRTRQQGNTEAFFGQGTRLTVV.

Worth noting for this clonotype: A read error may be the cause here, since a much bigger clone is one base away. V is TRBV4-1 and J is TRBJ1-2; no reliable D call. This CDR3 is built from 15 residues. Germline V gene data show CDR1 as MGHRA and CDR2 as YSYEKL. Here the CDR3 reads CASGPSTGLNYGYPF. The CDR3 DNA follows: TGCGCCAGCGGCCCGTCCACTGGACTCAACTATGGCTACCCCTTC.

This chain links TRBV4-2 with TRBJ2-1; TRBD1 aligns across 10 bases. The germline CDR1 and CDR2 sequences are LGHNA and YNFKEQ. Unmatched junction bases numbered 7, after V lost 3 bases and J lost 5 bases. The CDR3 covers 16 residues. The CDR3 DNA sequence: TGTGCCAGCAGCCACAACGGGGGACAGGGGAACAATGAGCAGTTCTTC. This encodes CASSHNGGQGNNEQFF.

The sample holds one count of this clonotype. A clone one base away is much larger, so this may be a read error. This chain connects TRBV29-1 to TRBJ1-1, with D tentatively TRBD1 (5 bases). Germline values: CDR1 SQVTM, CDR2 ANQGSEA. The CDR3 loop spans 14 amino acids. The germline V and J ends were trimmed by 6 bases and 0 bases, with 14 bases remaining between them. This CDR3 reads CSVIGDAMNTEAFF. CDR3 coding DNA: TGCAGCGTGATAGGGGATGCAATGAACACTGAAGCTTTCTTT. The whole variable domain, filled in from reference TRBV29-1 and TRBJ1-1, reads SAVISQKPSRDICQRGTSLTIQCQVDSQVTMMFWYRQQPGQSLTLIATANQGSEATYESGFVIDKFPISRPNLTFSTLTVSNMSPEDSSIYLCSVIGDAMNTEAFFGQGTRLTVV.

This clonotype was observed a handful of times. CDR3 loop: CSVSGRPYGYTF. As DNA, the CDR3 is TGCAGCGTTTCGGGCAGGCCATATGGCTACACCTTC. V and J are TRBV29-1 and TRBJ1-2, with D unresolved. Per the germline V gene, CDR1 is SQVTM and CDR2 is ANQGSEA. This CDR3 region has 12 residues. Trimming stripped 5 bases from V and 5 bases from J, with 12 bases between. Filled out from reference TRBV29-1 and TRBJ1-2, the complete variable domain reads SAVISQKPSRDICQRGTSLTIQCQVDSQVTMMFWYRQQPGQSLTLIATANQGSEATYESGFVIDKFPISRPNLTFSTLTVSNMSPEDSSIYLCSVSGRPYGYTFGSGTRLTVV.

Points on this clonotype: One junction end does not reproduce the germline sequence, and a read error may be involved. The chain couples TRBV11-2 to TRBJ1-4; D not certain. The CDR3 runs to 15 residues. Germline V gives CDR1 SGHAT, CDR2 FQNNGV. CDR3 sequence reads: CASSLDWFANEELFF. The CDR3 nucleotides are TGTGCTAGCAGCTTAGACTGGTTCGCTAATGAAGAACTGTTTTTT.

Remarks on this clonotype: An end of the junction does not agree with germline; a read error may underlie this. The chain has TRBV12-3 or TRBV12-4 and TRBJ2-7; TRBD1 matches 10 bases. The CDR3 is 15 residues long. As DNA, the CDR3 is TGTGCCTGCAGTTTACGACAGGGGGCCAACTACGAGCGGTACTTC. This codes for CACSLRQGANYERYF.

This clonotype was detected many times. The chain employs TRBV28 and TRBJ2-7; D is undetermined. Germline V gene lookup returns CDR1 MDHEN and CDR2 SYDVKM. V was pared by 2 bases and J by 2 bases, with 16 bases between. The CDR3 has 16 amino acids. CDR3 sequence: CASSLNPPSRTYEQYF. In nucleotides, the CDR3 is TGTGCCAGCAGTTTAAACCCCCCCAGCCGGACCTACGAGCAGTACTTC.